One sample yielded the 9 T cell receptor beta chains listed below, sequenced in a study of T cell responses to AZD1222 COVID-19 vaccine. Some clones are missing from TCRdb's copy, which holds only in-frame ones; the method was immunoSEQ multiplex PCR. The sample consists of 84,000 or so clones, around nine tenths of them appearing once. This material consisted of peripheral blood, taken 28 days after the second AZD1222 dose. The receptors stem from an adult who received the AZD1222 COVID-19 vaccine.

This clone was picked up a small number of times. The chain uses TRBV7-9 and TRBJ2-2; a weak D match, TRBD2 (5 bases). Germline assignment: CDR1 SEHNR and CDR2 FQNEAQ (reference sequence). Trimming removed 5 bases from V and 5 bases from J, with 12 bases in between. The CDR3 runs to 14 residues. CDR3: CASSPGLQTGELFF. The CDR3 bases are TGTGCCAGCAGCCCCGGACTGCAAACCGGGGAGCTGTTTTTT.

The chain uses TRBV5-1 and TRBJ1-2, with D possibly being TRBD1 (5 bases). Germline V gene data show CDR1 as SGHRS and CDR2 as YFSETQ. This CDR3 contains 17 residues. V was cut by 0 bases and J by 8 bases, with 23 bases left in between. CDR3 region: CASSLARYEKGYDGYTF. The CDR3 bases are TGCGCCAGCAGCTTGGCCCGTTACGAGAAGGGGTATGACGGCTACACCTTC.

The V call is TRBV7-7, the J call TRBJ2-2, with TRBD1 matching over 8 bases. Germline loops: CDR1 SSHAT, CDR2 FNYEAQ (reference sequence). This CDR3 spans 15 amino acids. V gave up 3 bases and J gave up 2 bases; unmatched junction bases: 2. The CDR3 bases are TGTGCCAGCAGCTTCGGACAGGGCAACACCGGGGAGCTGTTTTTT. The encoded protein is CASSFGQGNTGELFF.

The chain's CDR3 is CASSRGQIPEAFF. CDR3 DNA sequence: TGTGCCAGCAGCCGGGGACAGATACCCGAAGCTTTCTTT. The chain joins TRBV3-1 (or the pseudogene TRBV3-2) to TRBJ1-1, with 7 bases lining up with TRBD1. There are 13 residues in the CDR3. J lost 8 bases, V lost 4 bases, and 7 bases had no gene match. CDR1 and CDR2 (germline): LGHDT, YNNKEL (reference sequence).

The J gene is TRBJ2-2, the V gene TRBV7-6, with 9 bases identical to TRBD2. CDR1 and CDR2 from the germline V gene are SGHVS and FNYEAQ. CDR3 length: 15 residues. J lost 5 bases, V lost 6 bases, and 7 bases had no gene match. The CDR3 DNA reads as TGTGCCAGCAGGCTCGGACTAGCGACGACCGGGGAGCTGTTTTTT. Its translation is CASRLGLATTGELFF.

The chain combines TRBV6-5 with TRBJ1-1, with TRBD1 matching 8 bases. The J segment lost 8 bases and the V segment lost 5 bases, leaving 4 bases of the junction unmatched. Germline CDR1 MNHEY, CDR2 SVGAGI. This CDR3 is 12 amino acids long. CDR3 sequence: CASSKQGVEAFF. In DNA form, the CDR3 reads TGTGCCAGCAGTAAACAGGGGGTAGAAGCTTTCTTT.

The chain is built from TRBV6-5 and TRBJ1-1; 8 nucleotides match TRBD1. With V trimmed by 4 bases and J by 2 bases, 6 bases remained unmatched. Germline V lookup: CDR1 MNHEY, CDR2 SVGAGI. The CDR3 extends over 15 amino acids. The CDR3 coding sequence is TGTGCCAGCAGTTCGTCAGGGGGCGTCAACACTGAAGCTTTCTTT. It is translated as CASSSSGGVNTEAFF.

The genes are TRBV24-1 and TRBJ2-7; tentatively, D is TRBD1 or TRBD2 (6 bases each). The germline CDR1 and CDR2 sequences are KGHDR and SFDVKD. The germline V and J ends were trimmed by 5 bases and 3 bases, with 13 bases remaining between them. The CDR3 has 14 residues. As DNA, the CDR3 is TGTGCCACCAGTGCCGCGGAGGGGGACTACGAGCAGTACTTC. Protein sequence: CATSAAEGDYEQYF.

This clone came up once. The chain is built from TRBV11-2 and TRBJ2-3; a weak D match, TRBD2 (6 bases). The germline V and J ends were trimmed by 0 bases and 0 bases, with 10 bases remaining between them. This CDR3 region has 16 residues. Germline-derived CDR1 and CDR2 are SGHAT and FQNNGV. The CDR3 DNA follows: TGTGCCAGCAGCTTAGAAGGCGGGATTAGCACAGATACGCAGTATTTT. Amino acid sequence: CASSLEGGISTDTQYF.